Listed here are 26 T cell receptor beta chains from one sample, sequenced in a study of beta chain features in type 1 diabetes. The isolated RNA, all of it, was reverse transcribed, so expressed TCRB transcripts were what got sequenced. Sequencing was performed with immunoSEQ multiplex PCR; in TCRdb, only in-frame clones are kept and a portion is missing. This repertoire shows around 290,000 clones, around 7.8% found once; its top ten account for about 0.93%. Sequenced material: central memory CD4+ T cells from blood. The receptors originated from a woman between 18 and 29 years old in good health.

This clone was found a few times. The V call is TRBV29-1, the J call TRBJ1-1; 7 nucleotides line up with TRBD1. V lost 3 bases, J lost 5 bases, and 15 bases stayed unmatched. This CDR3 has 16 residues. CDR1 is SQVTM, CDR2 ANQGSEA, per germline. The CDR3 here is CSVEEFGTDGRTEAFF. CDR3 DNA sequence: TGCAGCGTTGAGGAATTCGGGACAGACGGTAGGACTGAAGCTTTCTTT. Complete variable domain (other parts from reference TRBV29-1 and TRBJ1-1): SAVISQKPSRDICQRGTSLTIQCQVDSQVTMMFWYRQQPGQSLTLIATANQGSEATYESGFVIDKFPISRPNLTFSTLTVSNMSPEDSSIYLCSVEEFGTDGRTEAFFGQGTRLTVV.

This clone was counted only a few times. This chain joins TRBV7-3 and TRBJ2-3, with TRBD2 identical over 10 bases. The junction had 9 bases not matched to a gene; V was cut back by 3 bases and J by 0 bases. CDR1 SGHTA and CDR2 FQGTGA come from the germline V gene. CDR3 length: 18 residues. CDR3 DNA: TGTGCCAGCAGCTTGTATGCTAGCGGGAGTTGGAGCACAGATACGCAGTATTTT. Translation: CASSLYASGSWSTDTQYF.

The genes are TRBV4-3 and TRBJ1-5; 9 nucleotides align to TRBD1. The CDR3 is 16 residues long. CDR1 is LGHNA and CDR2 is YSLEER in the germline V gene. V gave up 1 base and J gave up 7 bases; unmatched junction bases: 8. The CDR3 loop is CASSQGHGTGGQPQHF. In DNA form, the CDR3 reads TGCGCCAGCAGCCAAGGTCATGGAACAGGGGGCCAGCCCCAGCATTTT.

The rearrangement links TRBV25-1 to TRBJ2-3; D is possibly TRBD1 or TRBD2 (7 bases each). The CDR3 runs 17 residues. The V and J ends lost 2 bases and 4 bases respectively, with 19 bases between them. Germline CDR1 reads MGHDK; CDR2 reads SYGVNS. CDR3 nucleotides: TGTGCCAGCAGTGAAGTAGGGGGCGGGCTAGCGGCAGATACGCAGTATTTT. Amino acids: CASSEVGGGLAADTQYF.

This clone appeared a single time. This sequence joins TRBV7-2 and TRBJ2-7, with D maybe TRBD2 (5 bases). The CDR3 is made up of 15 amino acids. The V and J ends lost 6 bases and 3 bases respectively, with 18 bases between them. Germline V gives CDR1 SGHTA, CDR2 FQGNSA. CDR3 nucleotide sequence: TGTGCCAGCAGAACTAGTAGCTCGGCGAGCTACGAGCAGTACTTC. This translates into CASRTSSSASYEQYF.

The V call is TRBV4-1, the J call TRBJ2-3, with 8 bases aligning to TRBD1. This CDR3 comprises 16 residues. The trim removed 6 bases at V and 3 bases at J, leaving 11 bases unmatched. Germline V CDR1 and CDR2: MGHRA, YSYEKL. CDR3 residues: CASREIGQGITDTQYF. The CDR3 DNA follows: TGCGCCAGCAGAGAAATCGGACAGGGTATAACAGATACGCAGTATTTT.

This clone occurred a few times. The chain recombines TRBV4-1 with TRBJ1-6, with D perhaps TRBD1 (5 bases). The CDR3 length is 16 residues. V lost 0 bases and J lost 6, with 12 bases in between. Germline V gene data show CDR1 as MGHRA and CDR2 as YSYEKL. The DNA for the CDR3 is TGCGCCAGCAGCCAAGATCACAGGTCGTTTAATTCACCCCTCCACTTT. It encodes CASSQDHRSFNSPLHF.

This clone was detected a few times. The chain uses TRBV28 and TRBJ2-7, with 11 bases aligning to TRBD2. Germline V lookup: CDR1 MDHEN, CDR2 SYDVKM. This CDR3 has 15 residues. V trimming: 5 bases; J trimming: 3 bases; junction bases outside the gene matches: 6. This CDR3 is CASSPRLAGYYEQYV. In DNA, the CDR3 is TGTGCCAGCAGTCCCAGACTAGCGGGGTACTACGAGCAGTACGTC.

This clone was counted only a few times. The CDR3 DNA reads as TGTGCCACCAGCAGCCAGACTAGCGGGCTATACAATGAGCAGTTCTTC. Amino acids: CATSSQTSGLYNEQFF. The chain links TRBV15 to TRBJ2-1; TRBD2 aligns across 10 bases. V shed 3 bases and J 4 bases; nucleotides not matched to a gene: 6. The CDR3 sequence is 16 residues long. Germline CDR1 is LNHNV and CDR2 is YYDKDF (reference sequence).

In regard to this clone: At the DNA level, this CDR3 is encoded by other sequences in the same sample as well. The V and J genes are TRBV7-2 and TRBJ1-3, with D perhaps TRBD1 (5 bases). Per the germline V gene, CDR1 is SGHTA and CDR2 is FQGNSA. The CDR3 has 15 amino acids. V lost 4 bases, J lost 0 bases, and 10 bases lay in between. The CDR3 loop reads CASSSQGSSGNTIYF. CDR3 coding DNA: TGTGCCAGCAGCTCCCAGGGAAGCTCTGGAAACACCATATATTTT.

This clone was seen many times. V usage is TRBV5-1 and J usage is TRBJ2-2; unclear D gene. CDR1 and CDR2 from the germline V gene are SGHRS and YFSETQ. This CDR3 is built from 16 residues. With 1 base removed from V and 6 bases from J, the gap between germline ends came to 16 bases. The DNA of the CDR3 is TGCGCCAGCAGCTTGAGTTCCGATGTGGGTTCCGGGGAGCTGTTTTTT. This codes for CASSLSSDVGSGELFF.

Many counts were recorded for this clone. The rearrangement uses TRBV6-5 and TRBJ2-1; TRBD1 aligns across 7 bases. The CDR3 covers 12 residues. J lost 12 bases, V lost 5 bases, and 7 bases had no gene match. Per germline, CDR1 MNHEY and CDR2 SVGAGI. The CDR3 bases are TGTGCCAGCAGTAGCCCGGGACAGCTGCAGTTCTTC. It translates to CASSSPGQLQFF.

CDR3 sequence (DNA): TGTGCCAGCAGCCACCGACGGACTAGCGGGCAAGAGACCCAGTACTTC. Translating it yields CASSHRRTSGQETQYF. This rearrangement joins TRBV14 to TRBJ2-5; TRBD2 agrees at 11 bases. The CDR3 loop spans 16 amino acids. Per germline, CDR1 SGHDN and CDR2 FVKESK. V lost 3 bases, J lost 2 bases, and 5 bases stayed unmatched.

The chain uses TRBV7-9 and TRBJ2-5; D is possibly TRBD2 (5 bases). Per germline, CDR1 SEHNR and CDR2 FQNEAQ (reference sequence). The CDR3 is 16 amino acids. V shed 1 base and J shed 2 bases, with 14 bases lying between them. The CDR3 coding sequence is TGTGCCAGCAGCTTAGTCTCCGGGAAACGTCAAGAGACCCAGTACTTC. This translates into CASSLVSGKRQETQYF.

This clone has more than one count but fewer than ten. This sample also contains other DNA sequences that code for the same CDR3. The chain carries TRBV18 and TRBJ2-1; D is unclear. The V end lost 1 base, the J end lost 8 bases, and 6 bases lay between the germline ends. The CDR3 spans 12 residues. Germline V gene sequence: CDR1 KGHSH, CDR2 LQKENI. The CDR3 region is CASSPLGHEQFF. The CDR3 coding sequence is TGTGCCAGCTCACCACTAGGACATGAGCAGTTCTTC.

This chain links TRBV7-9 with TRBJ1-5; D is unclear. CDR1 is SEHNR, CDR2 FQNEAQ, per germline (reference sequence). The V gene lost 4 bases and the J gene lost 0 bases, with 16 bases spanning the gap. The CDR3 spans 17 residues. The CDR3 sequence is CASSSDRSGNSNQPQHF. The DNA of the CDR3 is TGTGCCAGCAGCTCGGATCGTTCCGGAAATAGCAATCAGCCCCAGCATTTT.

The rearrangement joins TRBV19 to TRBJ2-2; 8 bases map to TRBD2. Germline V gives CDR1 LNHDA, CDR2 SQIVND (reference sequence). The CDR3 consists of 14 residues. With 7 bases clipped from V and 7 bases from J, the junction kept 8 bases outside the gene matches. The CDR3 loop is CASKSGSSVGELFF. CDR3 nucleotide sequence: TGTGCCAGTAAAAGCGGGAGTAGCGTCGGGGAGCTGTTTTTT.

This clone was detected only a few times. The V call is TRBV11-3, the J call TRBJ2-3; maybe TRBD2 (5 bases). The germline CDR1 and CDR2 sequences are SGHNT and YENEEA. Trimming stripped 5 bases from V and 0 bases from J, with 12 bases between. This CDR3 has 15 amino acids. DNA for the CDR3: TGTGCCAGCAGCCCGGTGAGCGGAAGCACAGATACGCAGTATTTT. This gives the protein CASSPVSGSTDTQYF.

The CDR3 spells CARPGQGVNEQFF. CDR3 coding DNA: TGTGCCAGGCCGGGACAGGGGGTCAATGAGCAGTTCTTC. The V gene is TRBV10-3, the J gene TRBJ2-1, with 11 bases fitting TRBD1. V trimming: 10 bases; J trimming: 6 bases; junction bases outside the gene matches: 5. Germline CDR1 is ENHRY and CDR2 is SYGVKD. The CDR3 sequence is 13 residues long.

This rearrangement joins TRBV6-5 to TRBJ1-2; 8 bases are shared with TRBD1. This CDR3 contains 13 residues. In germline, CDR1 is MNHEY, CDR2 SVGAGI. With V trimmed by 6 bases and J by 6 bases, 6 bases remained unmatched. This CDR3 is CASRLQGADGYTF. In nucleotides, the CDR3 is TGTGCCAGCAGGCTCCAGGGGGCCGATGGCTACACCTTC.

The chain recombines TRBV7-9 with TRBJ1-1; D gene uncertain. V dropped 5 bases and J dropped 0 bases, with 10 bases sitting between them. Per the germline V gene, CDR1 is SEHNR and CDR2 is FQNEAQ (reference sequence). CDR3 size: 14 residues. CDR3 nucleotide sequence: TGTGCCAGCAGCCCGCGAGGTGTGAACACTGAAGCTTTCTTT. Translated: CASSPRGVNTEAFF. The whole variable domain, filled in from reference TRBV7-9 and TRBJ1-1, reads DTGVSQNPRHKITKRGQNVTFRCDPISEHNRLYWYRQTLGQGPEFLTYFQNEAQLEKSRLLSDRFSAERPKGSFSTLEIQRTEQGDSAMYLCASSPRGVNTEAFFGQGTRLTVV.

The sample holds a few counts of this clone. The CDR3 DNA follows: TGCGCCAGCAGCTATGGACTAGCGGGAGCCGGCGGGGAGCTGTTTTTT. It specifies CASSYGLAGAGGELFF. This chain connects TRBV5-1 to TRBJ2-2; 13 bases are shared with TRBD2. Germline CDR1 and CDR2: SGHRS and YFSETQ. V lost 3 bases and J lost 7; bases outside the gene matches: 6. The CDR3 loop spans 16 amino acids.

The rearrangement uses TRBV2 and TRBJ1-5; D ambiguous. V gave up 6 bases and J gave up 0 bases, with 9 bases separating them. CDR3 size: 14 residues. CDR1 SNHLY and CDR2 FYNNEI come from the germline V gene. Here the CDR3 DNA reads TGTGCCAGCAGCGGGCCAAGTAGCAATCAGCCCCAGCATTTT. It encodes CASSGPSSNQPQHF.

In its sample, this clone was seen many times. The chain combines TRBV13 with TRBJ2-1; 7 bases agree with TRBD2. CDR1 and CDR2 (germline): PRHDT, FYEKMQ (reference sequence). The CDR3 totals 14 residues. The junction had 5 bases not matched to a gene; V was cut back by 3 bases and J by 6 bases. This CDR3 is CASSFSRTSNEQFF. The CDR3 DNA reads TGTGCCAGCAGCTTCTCGAGGACTAGCAATGAGCAGTTCTTC. Using reference TRBV13 and TRBJ2-1 for the parts outside the CDR3, the full variable domain is AAGVIQSPRHLIKEKRETATLKCYPIPRHDTVYWYQQGPGQDPQFLISFYEKMQSDKGSIPDRFSAQQFSDYHSELNMSSLELGDSALYFCASSFSRTSNEQFFGPGTRLTVL.

This clone was seen a handful of times. The chain has TRBV6-6 and TRBJ1-1; 9 bases are shared with TRBD1. The ends lost 11 bases at V and 1 base at J; junction bases unmatched: 8. This CDR3 has 14 amino acids. Germline CDR1 and CDR2: MNHNY and SVGAGI (reference sequence). The CDR3 reads CAAGGQGSNTEAFF. The CDR3 coding sequence is TGTGCCGCAGGGGGACAGGGATCGAACACTGAAGCTTTCTTT.

This clone was observed a handful of times. This chain connects TRBV6-4 to TRBJ2-1, with D hard to call. CDR3 length: 13 residues. The germline V gene has CDR1 MRHNA and CDR2 SNTAGT. Deletions cut 6 bases from V and 6 bases from J, with 12 bases between. Here the CDR3 DNA reads TGTGCCAGCAGCCAGGTCGACTCCAATGAGCAGTTCTTC. It translates to CASSQVDSNEQFF.